These 13 T cell receptor beta chains came from one sample sequenced in a study of T cell changes during pregnancy in multiple sclerosis (dated by TCRdb to between 2018 and 2021). Libraries were prepared through the immunoSEQ multiplex PCR assay. This is the immuneACCESS table as TCRdb keeps it, with only in-frame sequences that have V and J called. A part of the clones is gone; compared with another copy, unresolved V genes explain less than half, and the rest is unexplained. Present in this sample are tens of thousands of clones, around nine tenths of which were seen just once. The leading ten clones occupy under 5.5% of the sample. The sample taken for sequencing was peripheral blood from another person, used as feeder cells. The receptors stem from a human donor whose cells served as feeder cells for cultures in a pregnancy study.

This chain connects TRBV4-1 to TRBJ2-7, with 8 bases fitting TRBD1. The CDR3 extends over 14 amino acids. CDR1 MGHRA and CDR2 YSYEKL come from the germline V gene. J gave up 2 bases and V 6 bases, and 6 bases lay outside the gene matches. Here the CDR3 reads CASSKQGGPYEQYF. In nucleotides, the CDR3 is TGCGCCAGCAGTAAACAGGGGGGTCCCTACGAGCAGTACTTC.

The CDR3 nucleotides read TGTGCCAGCAGCCTTCTGGGGACTAGCGGGAATTGGGTTGGTGAGCAGTTCTTC. Translation gives CASSLLGTSGNWVGEQFF. This chain links TRBV7-9 with TRBJ2-1, with 13 positions matching TRBD2. V shed 5 bases and J 9 bases; nucleotides not matched to a gene: 16. The CDR3 covers 18 residues. Germline values: CDR1 SEHNR, CDR2 FQNEAQ (reference sequence).

The chain uses TRBV11-2 and TRBJ2-1, with D perhaps TRBD1 (6 bases). The CDR3 extends over 16 amino acids. Germline CDR1 SGHAT, CDR2 FQNNGV. V shed 4 bases and J shed 1 base, with 14 bases lying between them. CDR3 nucleotides: TGTGCCAGCAGCTCTTTACAGGGCAGATCCTACAATGAGCAGTTCTTC. Translated: CASSSLQGRSYNEQFF.

The chain couples TRBV5-1 to TRBJ1-5; D perhaps matches TRBD1 (6 bases). This CDR3 spans 13 amino acids. CDR1 SGHRS and CDR2 YFSETQ come from the germline V gene. Trimming left V 7 bases short and J 4 bases short, with 12 bases between. The CDR3 sequence: CASSPDSNQPQHF. CDR3 DNA sequence: TGCGCCAGCTCCCCGGACAGTAATCAGCCCCAGCATTTT.

The chain has TRBV7-3 and TRBJ2-7; D assignment may be TRBD1 or TRBD2 (5 bases each). V lost 4 bases and J 7 bases, leaving 11 bases between the germline ends. The CDR3 runs 12 residues. In germline, CDR1 is SGHTA, CDR2 FQGTGA. The CDR3 protein is CASSWGTGEQYF. DNA for the CDR3: TGTGCCAGCAGCTGGGGGACGGGAGAGCAGTACTTC.

This chain joins TRBV4-2 and TRBJ2-7, with 8 bases identical to TRBD2. J lost 0 bases, V lost 0 bases, and 4 bases had no gene match. Germline V gives CDR1 LGHNA, CDR2 YNFKEQ. The CDR3 consists of 16 residues. The CDR3 region has the DNA TGTGCCAGCAGCCAAGATCCTGCGGGAGGCTCCTACGAGCAGTACTTC. As protein: CASSQDPAGGSYEQYF.

This chain uses TRBV7-8 with TRBJ2-3; D gene unclear. CDR1 is SGHVS and CDR2 is FQNEAQ in the germline V gene. The CDR3 runs 11 residues. Trimming shortened V by 0 bases and J by 9 bases, and 4 bases separated the two germline ends. The CDR3 here is CASSLANTQYF. CDR3 nucleotides: TGTGCCAGCAGCTTAGCGAACACGCAGTATTTT.

V and J are TRBV19 and TRBJ1-2; 7 nucleotides line up with TRBD1. The germline gives CDR1 LNHDA, CDR2 SQIVND (reference sequence). CDR3 size: 15 residues. Germline trimming cut 7 bases from V and 8 bases from J; bases unmatched to any gene: 16. This chain's CDR3 is CASTPEDRTSAGYTF. The CDR3 DNA sequence: TGTGCCAGTACCCCTGAGGACAGGACCTCCGCGGGCTACACCTTC. Filled out from reference TRBV19 and TRBJ1-2, the complete variable domain reads DGGITQSPKYLFRKEGQNVTLSCEQNLNHDAMYWYRQDPGQGLRLIYYSQIVNDFQKGDIAEGYSVSREKKESFPLTVTSAQKNPTAFYLCASTPEDRTSAGYTFGSGTRLTVV.

This sequence joins TRBV7-9 and TRBJ1-3; unclear D gene. The germline V and J ends were trimmed by 0 bases and 3 bases, with 15 bases remaining between them. Germline V gene data show CDR1 as SEHNR and CDR2 as FQNEAQ (reference sequence). The CDR3 covers 17 residues. CDR3 loop: CASSLAPQHGGGNTIYF. For the CDR3, the DNA is TGTGCCAGCAGCTTAGCCCCCCAACACGGCGGTGGAAACACCATATATTTT.

This chain's CDR3 is CASRPRDNGNTIYF. The CDR3 region has the DNA TGTGCCAGCAGACCCCGGGACAATGGAAACACCATATATTTT. The gene calls are TRBV6-7 and TRBJ1-3; D is perhaps TRBD1 (6 bases). TRBV6-7 is an ORF, and what it does is uncertain. There are 14 residues in the CDR3. Deletions cut 6 bases from V and 3 bases from J, with 12 bases between.

V usage is TRBV7-9 and J usage is TRBJ1-5; D not resolved. V lost 5 bases, J lost 2 bases, and 4 bases lay in between. Germline V gene data show CDR1 as SEHNR and CDR2 as FQNEAQ (reference sequence). The CDR3 spans 12 residues. The CDR3 nucleotides are TGTGCCAGCAGCGATCGCAATCAGCCCCAGCATTTT. Translated: CASSDRNQPQHF.

V is TRBV5-1 and J is TRBJ2-2; possible D gene TRBD2, 6 bases. CDR1 and CDR2 from the germline V gene are SGHRS and YFSETQ. V lost 2 bases to trimming and J lost 3 bases, with 8 bases between them. This CDR3 comprises 14 residues. The CDR3 DNA is TGCGCCAGCAGCTTAACGGGGGACACCGGGGAGCTGTTTTTT. Encoded protein: CASSLTGDTGELFF.

For this clone: The junction differs from germline at one of its ends, possibly a read error. The chain uses TRBV7-7 and TRBJ1-5; D call uncertain. From germline, CDR1 is SSHAT and CDR2 FNYEAQ (reference sequence). This CDR3 comprises 18 residues. In DNA, the CDR3 is TGTGCTAGCAGCTTATTCAAAATAGGAGGCTTTTCCAATCAGCCCCAGCATTTT. Amino acid sequence: CASSLFKIGGFSNQPQHF.